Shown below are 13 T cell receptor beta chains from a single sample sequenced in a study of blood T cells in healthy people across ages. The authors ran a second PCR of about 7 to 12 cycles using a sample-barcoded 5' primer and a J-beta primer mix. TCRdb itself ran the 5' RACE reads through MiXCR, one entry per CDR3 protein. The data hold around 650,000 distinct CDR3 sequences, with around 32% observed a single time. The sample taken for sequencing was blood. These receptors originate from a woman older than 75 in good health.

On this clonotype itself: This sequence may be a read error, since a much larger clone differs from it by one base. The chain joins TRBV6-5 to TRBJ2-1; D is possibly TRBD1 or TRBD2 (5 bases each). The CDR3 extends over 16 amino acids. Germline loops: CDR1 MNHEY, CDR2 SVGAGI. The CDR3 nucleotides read TGTGCCGGCAGTTACTCTGGGGGTTTGGGCTTGGGTGAGCAGTTCTTC. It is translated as CAGSYSGGLGLGEQFF.

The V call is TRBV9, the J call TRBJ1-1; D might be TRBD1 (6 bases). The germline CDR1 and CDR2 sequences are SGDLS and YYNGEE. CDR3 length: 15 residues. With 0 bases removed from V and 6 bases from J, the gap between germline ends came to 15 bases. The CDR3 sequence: CASSVGTGILAEAFF. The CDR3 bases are TGTGCCAGCAGCGTAGGAACAGGGATCCTGGCTGAAGCTTTCTTT.

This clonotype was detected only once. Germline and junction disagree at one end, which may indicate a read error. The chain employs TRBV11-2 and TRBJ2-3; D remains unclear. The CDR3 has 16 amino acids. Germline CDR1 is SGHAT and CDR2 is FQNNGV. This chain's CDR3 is CAGSDTGSSYTDTQYF. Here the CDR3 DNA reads TGTGCCGGCAGCGACACCGGGTCCTCCTACACAGATACGCAGTATTTT.

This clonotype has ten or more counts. The CDR3 reads CASSYLGGSTDTQYF. CDR3 coding DNA: TGTGCCAGCAGTTACTTAGGCGGCAGCACAGATACGCAGTATTTT. The chain employs TRBV6-5 and TRBJ2-3, with D unresolved. The V gene lost 1 base and the J gene lost 0 bases, with 8 bases spanning the gap. Germline V gene sequence: CDR1 MNHEY, CDR2 SVGAGI. The CDR3 is made up of 15 amino acids.

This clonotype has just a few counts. DNA of the CDR3: TGTGCCAGCAGCGAGGCGGGAGTTTCGAACACCGGGGAGCTGTTTTTT. Amino acids: CASSEAGVSNTGELFF. The rearrangement uses TRBV7-2 and TRBJ2-2; 7 bases are shared with TRBD2. The V gene's germline CDR1 is SGHTA and CDR2 FQGNSA. V was clipped by 5 bases and J by 0 bases; unmatched bases: 6. The CDR3 extends over 16 amino acids.

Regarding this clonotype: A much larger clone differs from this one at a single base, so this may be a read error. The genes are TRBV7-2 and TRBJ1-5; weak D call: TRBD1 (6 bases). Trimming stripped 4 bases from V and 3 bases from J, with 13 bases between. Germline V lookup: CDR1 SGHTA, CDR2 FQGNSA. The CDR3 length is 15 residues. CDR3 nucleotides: TGTGCCAGCAGCTCGGGACACTATAACAATCAGCCCCAGCATTTT. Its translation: CASSSGHYNNQPQHF.

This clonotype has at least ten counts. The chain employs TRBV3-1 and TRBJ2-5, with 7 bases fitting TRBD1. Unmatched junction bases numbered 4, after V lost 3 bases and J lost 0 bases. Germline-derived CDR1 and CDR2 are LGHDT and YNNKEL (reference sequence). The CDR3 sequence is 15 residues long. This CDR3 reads CASSHLGTDQETQYF. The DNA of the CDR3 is TGTGCCAGCAGCCACCTCGGGACAGACCAAGAGACCCAGTACTTC.

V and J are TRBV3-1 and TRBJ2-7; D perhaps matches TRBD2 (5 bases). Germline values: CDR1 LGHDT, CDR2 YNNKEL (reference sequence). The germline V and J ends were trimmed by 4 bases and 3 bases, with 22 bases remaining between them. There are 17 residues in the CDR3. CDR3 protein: CASSRLTAADGHYEQYF. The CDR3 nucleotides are TGTGCCAGCAGCCGACTAACAGCGGCGGACGGGCACTACGAGCAGTACTTC.

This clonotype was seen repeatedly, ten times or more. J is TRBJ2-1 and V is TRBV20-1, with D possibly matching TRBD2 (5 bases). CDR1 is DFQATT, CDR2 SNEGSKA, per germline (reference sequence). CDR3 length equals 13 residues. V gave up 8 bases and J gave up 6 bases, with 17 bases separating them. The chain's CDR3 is CSISRTDTNEQFF. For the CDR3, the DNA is TGCAGTATCTCCAGGACTGACACCAATGAGCAGTTCTTC.

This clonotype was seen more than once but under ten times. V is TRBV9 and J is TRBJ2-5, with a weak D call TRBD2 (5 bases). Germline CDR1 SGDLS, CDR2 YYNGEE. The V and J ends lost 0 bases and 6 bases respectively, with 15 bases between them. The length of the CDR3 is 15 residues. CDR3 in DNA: TGTGCCAGCAGCGTAGGTGCGGGCGGGCCGCAGACCCAGTACTTC. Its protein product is CASSVGAGGPQTQYF.

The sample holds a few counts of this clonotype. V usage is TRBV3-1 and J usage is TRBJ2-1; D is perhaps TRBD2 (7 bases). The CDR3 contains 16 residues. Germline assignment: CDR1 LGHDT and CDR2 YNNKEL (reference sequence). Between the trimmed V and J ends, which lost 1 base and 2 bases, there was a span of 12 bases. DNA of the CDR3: TGTGCCAGCAGCCAAGCCGGCGGGGGCACCTACAATGAGCAGTTCTTC. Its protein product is CASSQAGGGTYNEQFF.

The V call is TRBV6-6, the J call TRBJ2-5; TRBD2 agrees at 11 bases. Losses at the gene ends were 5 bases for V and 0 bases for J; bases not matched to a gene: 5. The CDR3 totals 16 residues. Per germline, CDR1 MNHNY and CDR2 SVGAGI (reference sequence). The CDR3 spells CASSPLAGAHQETQYF. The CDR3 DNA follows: TGTGCCAGCAGTCCACTAGCGGGGGCCCACCAAGAGACCCAGTACTTC.

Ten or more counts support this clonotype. CDR3: CASSGSLTNTGELFF. The CDR3 nucleotides are TGCGCCAGCAGCGGGAGTCTAACCAACACCGGGGAGCTGTTTTTT. The chain employs TRBV5-1 and TRBJ2-2; a weak D match, TRBD2 (5 bases). The CDR3 runs 15 residues. V lost 4 bases, J lost 2 bases, and 12 bases lay in between. Germline values: CDR1 SGHRS, CDR2 YFSETQ.